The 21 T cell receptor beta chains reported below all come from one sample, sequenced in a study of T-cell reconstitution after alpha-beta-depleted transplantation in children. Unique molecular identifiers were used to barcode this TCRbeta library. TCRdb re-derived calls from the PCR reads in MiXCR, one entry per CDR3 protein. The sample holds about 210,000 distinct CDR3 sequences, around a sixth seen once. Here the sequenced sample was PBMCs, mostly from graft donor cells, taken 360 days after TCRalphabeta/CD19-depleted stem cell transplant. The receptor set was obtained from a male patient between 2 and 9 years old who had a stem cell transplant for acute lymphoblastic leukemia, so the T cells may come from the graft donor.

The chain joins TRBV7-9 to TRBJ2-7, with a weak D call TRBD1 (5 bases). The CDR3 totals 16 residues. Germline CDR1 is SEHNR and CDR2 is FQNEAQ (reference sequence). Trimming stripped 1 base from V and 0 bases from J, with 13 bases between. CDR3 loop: CASSLGPDSSSYEQYF. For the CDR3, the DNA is TGTGCCAGCAGCTTAGGGCCCGACAGTAGCTCCTACGAGCAGTACTTC.

The chain's CDR3 is CSARVPRGTGDTQYF. As DNA, the CDR3 is TGCAGTGCTAGAGTACCGCGGGGGACGGGAGATACGCAGTATTTT. The chain employs TRBV20-1 and TRBJ2-3, with 7 bases identical to TRBD2. Germline V gene data show CDR1 as DFQATT and CDR2 as SNEGSKA (reference sequence). V gave up 1 base and J gave up 5 bases; unmatched junction bases: 9. This CDR3 has 15 amino acids.

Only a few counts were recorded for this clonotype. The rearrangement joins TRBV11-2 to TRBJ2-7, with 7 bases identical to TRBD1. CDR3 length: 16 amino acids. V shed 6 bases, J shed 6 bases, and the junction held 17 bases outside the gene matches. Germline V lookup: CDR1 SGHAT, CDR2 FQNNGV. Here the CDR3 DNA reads TGTGCCAGCAGAACCGCCGGGCAGGGGGATTATGGCGAGCAGTACTTC. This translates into CASRTAGQGDYGEQYF. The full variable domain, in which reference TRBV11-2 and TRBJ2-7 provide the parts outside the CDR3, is EAGVAQSPRYKIIEKRQSVAFWCNPISGHATLYWYQQILGQGPKLLIQFQNNGVVDDSQLPKDRFSAERLKGVDSTLKIQPAKLEDSAVYLCASRTAGQGDYGEQYFGPGTRLTVT.

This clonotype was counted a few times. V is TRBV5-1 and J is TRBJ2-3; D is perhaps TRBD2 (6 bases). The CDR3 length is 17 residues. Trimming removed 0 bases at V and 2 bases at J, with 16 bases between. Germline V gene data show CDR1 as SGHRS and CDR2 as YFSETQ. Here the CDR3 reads CASSLGVSGLLTDTQYF. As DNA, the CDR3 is TGCGCCAGCAGCTTGGGAGTATCAGGACTACTCACAGATACGCAGTATTTT. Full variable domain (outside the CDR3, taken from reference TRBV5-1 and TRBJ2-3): KAGVTQTPRYLIKTRGQQVTLSCSPISGHRSVSWYQQTPGQGLQFLFEYFSETQRNKGNFPGRFSGRQFSNSRSEMNVSTLELGDSALYLCASSLGVSGLLTDTQYFGPGTRLTVL.

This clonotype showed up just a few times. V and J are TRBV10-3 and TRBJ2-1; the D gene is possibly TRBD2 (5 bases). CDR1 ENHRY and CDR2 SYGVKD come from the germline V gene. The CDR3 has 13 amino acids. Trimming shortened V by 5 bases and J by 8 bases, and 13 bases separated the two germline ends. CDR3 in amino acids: CAISPLVGDEQFF. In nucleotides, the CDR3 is TGTGCCATCAGTCCACTAGTAGGCGATGAGCAGTTCTTC.

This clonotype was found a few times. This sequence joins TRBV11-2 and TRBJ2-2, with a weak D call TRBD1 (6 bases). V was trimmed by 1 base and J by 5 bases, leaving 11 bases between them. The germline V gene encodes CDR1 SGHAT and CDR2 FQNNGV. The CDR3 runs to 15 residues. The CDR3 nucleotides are TGTGCCAGCAGCTTAGTGGGGGCGCTGACCGGGGAGCTGTTTTTT. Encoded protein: CASSLVGALTGELFF.

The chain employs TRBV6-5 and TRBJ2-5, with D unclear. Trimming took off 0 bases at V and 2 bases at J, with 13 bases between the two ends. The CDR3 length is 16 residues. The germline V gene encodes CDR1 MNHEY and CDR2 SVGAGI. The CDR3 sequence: CASSYSNLAAQETQYF. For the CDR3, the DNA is TGTGCCAGCAGTTACTCGAACTTGGCAGCACAAGAGACCCAGTACTTC.

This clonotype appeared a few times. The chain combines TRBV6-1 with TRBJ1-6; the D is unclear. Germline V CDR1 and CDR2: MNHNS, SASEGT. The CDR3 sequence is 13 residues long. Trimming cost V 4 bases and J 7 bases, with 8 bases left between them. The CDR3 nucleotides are TGTGCCAGCAGTGCCTTGGGGAATTCACCCCTCCACTTT. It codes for CASSALGNSPLHF.

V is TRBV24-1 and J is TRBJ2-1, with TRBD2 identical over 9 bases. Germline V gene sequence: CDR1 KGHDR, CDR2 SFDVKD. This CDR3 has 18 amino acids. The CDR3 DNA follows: TGTTCTTCGGACCGGGCTAGCGGGGATCAAAGCTCCTACAATGAGCAGTTCTTC. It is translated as CSSDRASGDQSSYNEQFF.

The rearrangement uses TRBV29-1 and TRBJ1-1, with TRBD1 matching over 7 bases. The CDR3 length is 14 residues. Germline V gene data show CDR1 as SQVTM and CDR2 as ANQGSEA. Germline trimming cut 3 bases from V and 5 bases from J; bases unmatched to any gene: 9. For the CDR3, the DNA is TGCAGCGTTGACCGGGCCAGGGGGGGAACTGAAGCTTTCTTT. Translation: CSVDRARGGTEAFF.

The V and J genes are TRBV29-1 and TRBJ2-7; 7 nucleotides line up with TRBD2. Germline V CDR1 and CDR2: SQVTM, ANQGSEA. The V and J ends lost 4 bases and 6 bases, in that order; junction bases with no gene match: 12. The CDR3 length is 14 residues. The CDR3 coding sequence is TGCAGCGTTGGGGAAGCGGGGTCGGTCGGCGAGCAGTACTTC. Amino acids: CSVGEAGSVGEQYF.

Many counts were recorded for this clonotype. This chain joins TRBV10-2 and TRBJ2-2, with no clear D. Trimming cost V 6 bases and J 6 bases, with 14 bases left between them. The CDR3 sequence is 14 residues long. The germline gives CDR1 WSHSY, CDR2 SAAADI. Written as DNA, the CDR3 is TGCGCCAGCAGCTCGGTGGGTTCAGCCGGGGAGCTGTTTTTT. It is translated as CASSSVGSAGELFF.

The DNA for the CDR3 is TGTGCCAGCAGTTTATCCGCTGGGGCGGACTACGAGCAGTACTTC. Translation gives CASSLSAGADYEQYF. The J gene is TRBJ2-7, the V gene TRBV27; weak D call: TRBD1 (5 bases). The V end was cut by 0 bases, the J end by 3 bases, with 12 bases between. Germline CDR1 reads MNHEY; CDR2 reads SMNVEV (reference sequence). The CDR3 spans 15 residues.

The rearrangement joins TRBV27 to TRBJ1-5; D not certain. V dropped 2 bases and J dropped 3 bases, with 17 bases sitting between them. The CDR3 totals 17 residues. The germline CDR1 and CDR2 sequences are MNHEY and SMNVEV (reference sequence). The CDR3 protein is CASSLSVSQTYNQPQHF. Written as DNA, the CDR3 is TGTGCCAGCAGTTTAAGTGTGAGCCAGACATACAATCAGCCCCAGCATTTT.

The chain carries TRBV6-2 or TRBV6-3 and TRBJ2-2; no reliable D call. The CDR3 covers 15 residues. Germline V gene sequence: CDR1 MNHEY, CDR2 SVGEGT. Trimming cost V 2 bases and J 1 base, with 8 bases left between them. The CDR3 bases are TGTGCCAGCAGTTACGGACGGAAGAACACCGGGGAGCTGTTTTTT. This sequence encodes CASSYGRKNTGELFF.

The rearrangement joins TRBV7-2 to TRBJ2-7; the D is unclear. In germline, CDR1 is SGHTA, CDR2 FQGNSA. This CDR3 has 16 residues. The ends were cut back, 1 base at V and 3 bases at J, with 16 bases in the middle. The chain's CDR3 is CASSLDTVLPIYEQYF. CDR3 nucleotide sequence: TGTGCCAGCAGCTTAGATACAGTTCTACCCATCTACGAGCAGTACTTC.

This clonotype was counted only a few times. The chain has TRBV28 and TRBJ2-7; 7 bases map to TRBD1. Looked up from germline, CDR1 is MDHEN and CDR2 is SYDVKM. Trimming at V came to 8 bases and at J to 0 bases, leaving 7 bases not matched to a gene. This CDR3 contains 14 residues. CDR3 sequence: CASGGQTSSYEQYF. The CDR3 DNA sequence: TGTGCCAGCGGGGGACAGACGAGCTCCTACGAGCAGTACTTC.

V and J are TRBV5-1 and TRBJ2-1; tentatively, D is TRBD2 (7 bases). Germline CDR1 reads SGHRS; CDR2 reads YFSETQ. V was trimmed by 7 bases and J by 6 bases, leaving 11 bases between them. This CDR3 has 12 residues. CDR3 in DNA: TGCGCCAGCCACGGGGGGCGCAATGAGCAGTTCTTC. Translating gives CASHGGRNEQFF.

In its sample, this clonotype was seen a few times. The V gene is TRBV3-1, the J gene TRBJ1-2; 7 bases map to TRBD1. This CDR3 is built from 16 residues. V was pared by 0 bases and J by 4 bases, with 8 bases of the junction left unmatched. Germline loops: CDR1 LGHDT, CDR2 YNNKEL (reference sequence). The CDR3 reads CASSQEDGQVRYGYTF. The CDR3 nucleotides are TGTGCCAGCAGCCAAGAGGACGGACAGGTTCGCTATGGCTACACCTTC. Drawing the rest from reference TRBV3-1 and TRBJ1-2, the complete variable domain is DTAVSQTPKYLVTQMGNDKSIKCEQNLGHDTMYWYKQDSKKFLKIMFSYNNKELIINETVPNRFSPKSPDKAHLNLHINSLELGDSAVYFCASSQEDGQVRYGYTFGSGTRLTVV.

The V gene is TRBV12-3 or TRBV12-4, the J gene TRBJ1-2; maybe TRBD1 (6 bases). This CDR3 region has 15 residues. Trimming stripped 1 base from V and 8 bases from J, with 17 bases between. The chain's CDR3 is CASSLGPQGLGGYTF. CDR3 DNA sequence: TGTGCCAGCAGTTTAGGGCCACAGGGATTGGGAGGCTACACCTTC.

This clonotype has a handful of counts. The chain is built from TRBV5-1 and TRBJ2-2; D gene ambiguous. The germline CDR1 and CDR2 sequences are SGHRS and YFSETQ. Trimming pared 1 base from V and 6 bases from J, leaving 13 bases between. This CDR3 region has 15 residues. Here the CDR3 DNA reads TGCGCCAGCAGCTTGCCTGGATCGCAGGCCGGGGAGCTGTTTTTT. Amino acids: CASSLPGSQAGELFF.